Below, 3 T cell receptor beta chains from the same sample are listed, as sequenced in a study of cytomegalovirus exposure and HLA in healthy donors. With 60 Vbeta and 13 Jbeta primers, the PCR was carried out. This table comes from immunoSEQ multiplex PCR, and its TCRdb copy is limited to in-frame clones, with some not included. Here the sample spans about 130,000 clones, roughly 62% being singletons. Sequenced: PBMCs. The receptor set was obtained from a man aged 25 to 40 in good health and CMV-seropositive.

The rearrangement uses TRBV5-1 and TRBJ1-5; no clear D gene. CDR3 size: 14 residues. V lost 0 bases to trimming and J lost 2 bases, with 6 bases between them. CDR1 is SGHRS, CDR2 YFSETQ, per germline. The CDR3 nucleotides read TGCGCCAGCAGCTTGGAGCCGGGCAATCAGCCCCAGCATTTT. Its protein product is CASSLEPGNQPQHF.

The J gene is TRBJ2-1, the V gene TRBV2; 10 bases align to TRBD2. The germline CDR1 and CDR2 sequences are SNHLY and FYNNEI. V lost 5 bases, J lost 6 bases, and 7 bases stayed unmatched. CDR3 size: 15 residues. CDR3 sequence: CASSRVAGGFNEQFF. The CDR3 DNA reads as TGTGCCAGCAGTCGGGTAGCGGGAGGATTCAATGAGCAGTTCTTC.

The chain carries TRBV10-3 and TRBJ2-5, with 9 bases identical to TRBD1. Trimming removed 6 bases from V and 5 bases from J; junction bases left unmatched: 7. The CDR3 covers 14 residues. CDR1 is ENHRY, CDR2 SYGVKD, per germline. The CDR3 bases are TGTGCCATCAGCCCAGGACAGGGGAGGGAGACCCAGTACTTC. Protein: CAISPGQGRETQYF.